This paragraph reports one TCR beta chain. Original data processing: How many nucleated cells were present was estimated from reference gene primer amplification. Sequencing used immunoSEQ multiplex PCR; TCRdb keeps in-frame clones, though not all of them. D and trimming were read from the DNA, whereas the V and J calls and clone size are those reported in that table. The sample includes some 69,000 clones, roughly 84% of them seen just once. The V gene's germline CDR1 is SQVTM and CDR2 ANQGSEA. There are 13 residues in the CDR3. Trimming took off 0 bases at V and 7 bases at J, with 10 bases between the two ends. The data were obtained in a study of blood T cell repertoires in COVID-19. Study-wide background: Material from acute and convalescent COVID-19 was sourced from the United States, Italy and Spain. The analysed material was cDNA or gDNA that came from T cells, B-cell-depleted T cells, or PBMCs.

The chain recombines TRBV29-1 with TRBJ2-1; the D is unclear. This receptor was identified in a man older than 75 with active or convalescent COVID-19. The sample taken for sequencing was peripheral blood. The CDR3 loop is CSVEDGLVNEQFF. The DNA of the CDR3 is TGCAGCGTTGAAGACGGCCTAGTGAATGAGCAGTTCTTC.